This entry lists 14 T cell receptor beta chains sequenced from one sample in a study of cytomegalovirus exposure and HLA in healthy donors. The PCR made use of 60 Vbeta and 13 Jbeta primers. Method: immunoSEQ multiplex PCR; TCRdb's copy keeps in-frame clones and lacks some. Here the sample spans 150,000 or so clones, approximately 84% being singletons. The specimen was PBMCs. These receptors originate from a man aged 45-65 years in good health and CMV-seropositive.

This rearrangement joins TRBV15 to TRBJ2-1; 7 bases are shared with TRBD1. Germline V gene sequence: CDR1 LNHNV, CDR2 YYDKDF (reference sequence). The CDR3 is 14 amino acids. V dropped 9 bases and J dropped 2; count of bases not matched to a gene: 7. The CDR3 DNA is TGTGCCACAGATCCCGGGACAGCCTACAATGAGCAGTTCTTC. Amino acids: CATDPGTAYNEQFF.

This sequence joins TRBV20-1 and TRBJ2-3; perhaps TRBD2 as D (5 bases). The CDR3 has 11 amino acids. CDR1 DFQATT and CDR2 SNEGSKA come from the germline V gene (reference sequence). V was shortened by 6 bases and J by 3 bases, with 7 bases between the two germline ends. The CDR3: CSARVTDTQYF. CDR3 nucleotides: TGCAGTGCGCGGGTGACAGATACGCAGTATTTT.

The V call is TRBV5-5, the J call TRBJ1-1, with D possibly being TRBD1 (5 bases). Germline lookup yields CDR1 SGHKS and CDR2 YYEKEE (reference sequence). The CDR3 loop spans 13 amino acids. Trimming pared 0 bases from V and 2 bases from J, leaving 5 bases between. The CDR3 DNA reads TGTGCCAGCAGCTTGGGGGGCAACACTGAAGCTTTCTTT. Encoded protein: CASSLGGNTEAFF.

The V and J genes are TRBV2 and TRBJ2-1, with D uncertain. Germline V gene sequence: CDR1 SNHLY, CDR2 FYNNEI. V lost 5 bases to trimming and J lost 4 bases, with 3 bases between them. CDR3 length: 11 residues. The CDR3 region has the DNA TGTGCCAGCAGTCTATACAATGAGCAGTTCTTC. Its translation: CASSLYNEQFF.

This chain joins TRBV5-1 and TRBJ2-5, with 7 bases that match TRBD1. The J call may be faulty, since TRBJ2-7 better matches the DNA end. CDR1 is SGHRS and CDR2 is YFSETQ in the germline V gene. This CDR3 region has 16 residues. The CDR3 DNA is TGCGCCAGCAGCTTACGTCCCGGGACAGCTTCCTACGAGCAGTACTTC. Amino acid sequence: CASSLRPGTASYEQYF.

The CDR3 DNA reads as TGCGCCAGCAGTGAAACAGGGAACTATGGCTACACCTTC. Its protein product is CASSETGNYGYTF. The chain uses TRBV10-1 and TRBJ1-2; maybe TRBD1 (6 bases). V shed 3 bases and J shed 2 bases, with 7 bases lying between them. The CDR3 length is 13 residues. Germline CDR1 and CDR2: WNHNN and SYGVQD (reference sequence).

The V and J genes are TRBV7-9 and TRBJ2-1; TRBD2 is a possible D gene (6 bases). The CDR3 sequence is 15 residues long. V was pared by 0 bases and J by 6 bases, with 12 bases between. The germline V gene encodes CDR1 SEHNR and CDR2 FQNEAQ (reference sequence). The CDR3 loop is CASSLAAGTSNEQFF. The CDR3 DNA reads as TGTGCCAGCAGCTTAGCGGCCGGGACTTCCAATGAGCAGTTCTTC.

The chain is built from TRBV6-5 and TRBJ1-2; 10 positions agree with TRBD1. Germline V lookup: CDR1 MNHEY, CDR2 SVGAGI. V shed 10 bases and J 6 bases; nucleotides not matched to a gene: 8. This CDR3 region has 13 residues. The CDR3 coding sequence is TGTGCCACCAGCCAGGGACAGGGGAATGGCTACACCTTC. This encodes CATSQGQGNGYTF.

The chain recombines TRBV11-2 with TRBJ1-4, with a possible D match to TRBD1 (6 bases). The germline gives CDR1 SGHAT, CDR2 FQNNGV. This CDR3 comprises 15 residues. V lost 4 bases, J lost 4 bases, and 13 bases lay in between. The CDR3 region is CASSSRTAVNEKLFF. Written as DNA, the CDR3 is TGTGCCAGCAGCTCACGGACAGCAGTTAATGAAAAACTGTTTTTT.

V is TRBV19 and J is TRBJ2-6; no firm D call. Trimming took 7 bases from V and 0 from J, leaving 13 bases between them. The CDR3 runs 16 residues. Germline assignment: CDR1 LNHDA and CDR2 SQIVND (reference sequence). The CDR3: CASKSQTSSGANVLTF. CDR3 nucleotides: TGTGCCAGTAAAAGTCAGACTTCCTCTGGGGCCAACGTCCTGACTTTC.

This chain connects TRBV5-1 to TRBJ2-4; no clear D. CDR1 is SGHRS, CDR2 YFSETQ, per germline. The CDR3 consists of 14 residues. The V and J ends lost 4 bases and 4 bases respectively, with 12 bases between them. CDR3 nucleotide sequence: TGCGCCAGCAGCCCCGGTTACGGGAAAAACATTCAGTACTTC. Its translation: CASSPGYGKNIQYF.

This chain connects TRBV27 to TRBJ1-2; TRBD1 might be the D (6 bases). The CDR3 spans 16 residues. CDR1 and CDR2 (germline): MNHEY, SMNVEV (reference sequence). V lost 1 base, J lost 8 bases, and 20 bases lay in between. The CDR3 region is CASSLYPPGGRGGYTF. Here the CDR3 DNA reads TGTGCCAGCAGTTTATACCCCCCCGGGGGGCGAGGCGGCTACACCTTC.

The chain couples TRBV4-3 to TRBJ2-5, with D uncertain. The CDR3 consists of 14 residues. V was shortened by 0 bases and J by 5 bases, with 10 bases between the two germline ends. Germline CDR1 is LGHNA and CDR2 is YSLEER. The CDR3 spells CASSQDRRWETQYF. DNA for the CDR3: TGCGCCAGCAGCCAAGATCGCCGGTGGGAGACCCAGTACTTC.

The rearrangement links TRBV5-1 to TRBJ2-3; 10 bases are a match to TRBD2. From germline, CDR1 is SGHRS and CDR2 YFSETQ. The CDR3 extends over 17 amino acids. V dropped 6 bases and J dropped 4; count of bases not matched to a gene: 14. The CDR3 DNA is TGCGCCAGCACCCGGAGCGCTAGCGGGAGCTCAGCAGATACGCAGTATTTT. Translated, it gives CASTRSASGSSADTQYF. The complete variable domain, with remaining parts taken from reference TRBV5-1 and TRBJ2-3, reads KAGVTQTPRYLIKTRGQQVTLSCSPISGHRSVSWYQQTPGQGLQFLFEYFSETQRNKGNFPGRFSGRQFSNSRSEMNVSTLELGDSALYLCASTRSASGSSADTQYFGPGTRLTVL.